These T cell receptor beta chains were read from a single sample in a study of CD8 T cells in Susac syndrome. TCRdb re-called the immunoSEQ multiplex PCR reads with MiXCR, one entry per CDR3 protein. The sample yields under 110,000 distinct CDR3 sequences, roughly 94% seen once. The source material was CD8+ T cells from PBMCs. The receptors were gathered from a human donor with Susac syndrome. The CDR3 runs from the conserved cysteine through the conserved F or W. D genes are given only for firm matches. The listing skips clone size in some rows; elsewhere it reads once, few, many or a size class.

size	V	D	J	CDR3	DNA
.	TRBV3-1	.	TRBJ1-1	CASSQVLWMNTEAFF	TGTGCCAGCAGCCAAGTCCTGTGGATGAACACTGAAGCTTTCTTT
.	TRBV7-8	.	TRBJ1-2	CASSLDGLKSGYTF	TGTGCCAGCAGCTTAGACGGTTTAAAATCGGGCTACACCTTC
once	TRBV21-1	.	TRBJ2-1	CASQPTVRNSYNEQFF	TGTGCCAGCCAGCCCACGGTCCGAAACTCCTACAATGAGCAGTTCTTC
.	TRBV4-3	.	TRBJ1-6	CASSQDSDGNSPLHF	TGCGCCAGCAGCCAAGATTCGGACGGAAATTCACCCCTCCACTTT
.	TRBV12-3/TRBV12-4	TRBD1	TRBJ1-1	CASSTQVQGGEAFF	TGTGCCAGCAGTACTCAGGTACAGGGGGGTGAAGCTTTCTTT
.	TRBV7-9	.	TRBJ2-3	CASSLEISADTQYF	TGTGCCAGCAGCTTGGAGATCTCGGCAGATACGCAGTATTTT
.	TRBV15	TRBD1	TRBJ1-2	CATLPGQGSAEGYTF	TGTGCCACCCTCCCGGGACAGGGATCAGCGGAGGGCTACACCTTC
.	TRBV27	.	TRBJ1-1	CASAAGAGTEAFF	TGTGCCAGCGCCGCAGGGGCGGGCACTGAAGCTTTCTTT
once	TRBV7-3	.	TRBJ2-6	CASSSEVSGANVLTF	TGTGCCAGCAGCTCCGAGGTCTCTGGGGCCAACGTCCTGACTTTC
.	TRBV15	.	TRBJ1-4	CATSTTPEKLFF	TGTGCCACCAGCACCACTCCCGAAAAACTGTTTTTT
.	TRBV20-1	.	TRBJ2-3	CSASRTQYF	TGCAGTGCTAGCCGTACGCAGTATTTT
.	TRBV6-2/TRBV6-3	.	TRBJ1-2	CASSYQKALGYTF	TGTGCCAGCAGTTACCAGAAGGCTCTTGGCTACACCTTC
.	TRBV5-6	.	TRBJ2-3	CASSLSATPDTQYF	TGTGCCAGCAGCCTCAGTGCGACCCCAGATACGCAGTATTTT
.	TRBV20-1	.	TRBJ1-1	CSARDPGENTEAFF	TGCAGTGCTAGAGATCCTGGTGAGAACACTGAAGCTTTCTTT
.	TRBV27	.	TRBJ1-5	CASSNWGGQPQHF	TGTGCCAGCAGTAATTGGGGCGGTCAGCCCCAGCATTTT
.	TRBV4-3	.	TRBJ2-3	CASSQDRSRATDTQYF	TGCGCCAGCAGCCAAGATCGGAGTAGAGCCACAGATACGCAGTATTTT
.	TRBV20-1	.	TRBJ1-1	CSAWTVMNTEAFF	TGCAGTGCCTGGACGGTCATGAACACTGAAGCTTTCTTT
.	TRBV7-9	.	TRBJ1-1	CASSLAGDGAFF	TGTGCCAGCAGCTTAGCCGGGGACGGCGCTTTCTTT
once	TRBV9	TRBD2	TRBJ2-5	CASSLGTSGGPFGTQYF	TGTGCCAGCAGCTTAGGGACTAGCGGGGGACCGTTTGGGACCCAGTACTTC
.	TRBV6-1	.	TRBJ1-1	CASSEGGTATEAFF	TGTGCCAGCAGTGAAGGGGGCACGGCCACTGAAGCTTTCTTT
.	TRBV9	.	TRBJ2-5	CASSARNQETQYF	TGTGCCAGCAGCGCTAGGAACCAAGAGACCCAGTACTTC
.	TRBV20-1	.	TRBJ1-5	CSARDPGVGYSNQPQHF	TGCAGTGCTAGAGATCCAGGGGTCGGTTATAGCAATCAGCCCCAGCATTTT
.	TRBV11-2	TRBD1	TRBJ2-5	CASSLGYRGRETQYF	TGTGCCAGCAGCTTAGGGTACAGGGGGCGGGAGACCCAGTACTTC
once	TRBV3-1	.	TRBJ2-7	CASSQGWPYEQYF	TGTGCCAGCAGCCAAGGTTGGCCCTACGAGCAGTACTTC
.	TRBV12-3/TRBV12-4	.	TRBJ2-6	CASSSRMGLRDLSGANVLTF	TGTGCCAGCAGCTCGAGAATGGGACTCCGGGATCTCTCTGGGGCCAACGTCCTGACTTTC
.	TRBV29-1	.	TRBJ1-2	CSVGGGTENYGYTF	TGCAGCGTGGGCGGGGGGACGGAGAACTATGGCTACACCTTC
.	TRBV4-1	.	TRBJ2-3	CASSQGGHDTDTQYF	TGCGCCAGCAGCCAAGGGGGCCACGACACAGATACGCAGTATTTT
.	TRBV12-3/TRBV12-4	TRBD2	TRBJ2-1	CATSGGGYNEQFF	TGTGCTACTAGCGGGGGAGGTTACAATGAGCAGTTCTTC
.	TRBV19	.	TRBJ2-7	CASSMPDMEQYF	TGTGCCAGTAGTATGCCGGACATGGAGCAGTACTTC
.	TRBV29-1	TRBD1	TRBJ1-1	CSGGGADSTEAFF	TGCAGCGGAGGGGGCGCAGATAGCACTGAAGCTTTCTTT
.	TRBV20-1	.	TRBJ2-1	CSARDFGNEQFF	TGCAGTGCTAGAGATTTTGGGAATGAGCAGTTCTTC
.	TRBV3-1	.	TRBJ2-7	CANTNLRGGPGGQYF	TGTGCCAACACAAATCTCAGGGGAGGCCCCGGGGGGCAGTACTTC
.	TRBV7-9	TRBD1	TRBJ2-1	CASSLGQGANEQFF	TGTGCCAGCAGCTTAGGACAGGGGGCGAATGAGCAGTTCTTC
.	TRBV29-1	TRBD1	TRBJ1-2	CSVEDRRTGQGYTF	TGCAGCGTTGAAGATCGACGGACAGGGCAAGGCTACACCTTC
.	TRBV27	TRBD2	TRBJ2-7	CASSYAGGVYEQYF	TGTGCCAGCAGTTATGCCGGGGGGGTCTACGAGCAGTACTTC
.	TRBV7-3	.	TRBJ2-5	CASSLDSYQETQYF	TGTGCCAGCAGCTTGGACAGCTACCAAGAGACCCAGTACTTC
.	TRBV5-1	.	TRBJ1-5	CASSLSGDRNQPQHF	TGCGCCAGCAGCTTGTCAGGGGATCGCAATCAGCCCCAGCATTTT
.	TRBV20-1	.	TRBJ2-7	CSARDRRSLYEQYF	TGCAGTGCTAGGGACCGGAGGTCCCTCTACGAGCAGTACTTC
.	TRBV15	.	TRBJ1-1	CATSEGSSNTEAFF	TGTGCCACCAGCGAGGGGTCTTCGAACACTGAAGCTTTCTTT
.	TRBV20-1	.	TRBJ2-5	CSARPDSQETQYF	TGCAGTGCTAGACCGGACTCGCAAGAGACCCAGTACTTC
.	TRBV4-1	TRBD1	TRBJ1-2	CASRKIQGGGGYTF	TGCGCCAGCAGAAAGATCCAGGGGGGAGGTGGCTACACCTTC
.	TRBV15	.	TRBJ1-1	CATSRDIVGTEAFF	TGTGCCACCAGCAGAGATATAGTCGGTACTGAAGCTTTCTTT
.	TRBV6-5	.	TRBJ2-1	CASSYVGQEQFF	TGTGCCAGCAGTTACGTCGGACAGGAGCAGTTCTTC
.	TRBV4-1	.	TRBJ2-4	CASSQDNIQYF	TGCGCCAGCAGCCAAGATAACATTCAGTACTTC
once	TRBV7-9	.	TRBJ1-2	CASSLAGGQSYGYTF	TGTGCCAGCAGCTTAGCGGGAGGACAGAGCTATGGCTACACCTTC
.	TRBV7-3	TRBD2	TRBJ2-5	CASSELAGGETQYF	TGTGCCAGCAGCGAACTAGCGGGGGGAGAGACCCAGTACTTC
.	TRBV5-4	TRBD1	TRBJ2-5	CASSPAGQGLLEETQYF	TGTGCCAGCAGCCCAGCGGGACAGGGGTTACTAGAGGAGACCCAGTACTTC
.	TRBV13	TRBD2	TRBJ2-7	CASSQTGGAYEQYF	TGTGCCAGCAGCCAGACCGGGGGGGCCTACGAGCAGTACTTC
.	TRBV9	.	TRBJ2-1	CASRRGSERYNEQFF	TGTGCCAGCCGACGTGGGTCTGAAAGGTACAATGAGCAGTTCTTC
.	TRBV4-3	.	TRBJ2-1	CASSQDRGSYNEQFF	TGCGCCAGCAGCCAAGACAGGGGATCCTACAATGAGCAGTTCTTC
.	TRBV7-8	.	TRBJ1-3	CASSPWEGGSGNTIYF	TGTGCCAGCAGCCCATGGGAGGGGGGCTCTGGAAACACCATATATTTT
.	TRBV12-5	TRBD2	TRBJ2-5	CASGFWTSGTQETQYF	TGTGCTAGTGGTTTTTGGACTAGCGGGACGCAAGAGACCCAGTACTTC
.	TRBV24-1	.	TRBJ2-3	CATSGVEVPDTQYF	TGTGCCACCAGTGGGGTTGAAGTCCCAGATACGCAGTATTTT
few	TRBV7-2	.	TRBJ2-1	CASSSPLERQFF	TGTGCCAGCAGCTCCCCCCTAGAGCGGCAGTTCTTC
once	TRBV3-1	.	TRBJ2-7	CASSQARRVRYEQYF	TGTGCCAGCAGCCAAGCGAGGAGGGTACGCTACGAGCAGTACTTC
.	TRBV9	.	TRBJ2-1	CASSAEVGGPNEQFF	TGTGCCAGCAGCGCCGAGGTGGGGGGGCCGAATGAGCAGTTCTTC
.	TRBV28	.	TRBJ1-1	CASSPGIWHTEAFF	TGTGCCAGCAGCCCTGGGATCTGGCACACTGAAGCTTTCTTT
once	TRBV27	TRBD2	TRBJ2-5	CASSFNPAGAQETQYF	TGTGCCAGCAGTTTTAATCCAGCGGGGGCCCAAGAGACCCAGTACTTC
.	TRBV3-1	.	TRBJ2-1	CASSSGLGGEQFF	TGTGCCAGCAGCTCGGGACTAGGGGGCGAGCAGTTCTTC
.	TRBV20-1	.	TRBJ2-5	CSARNPGEPREETQYF	TGCAGTGCTAGAAATCCCGGGGAGCCACGGGAAGAGACCCAGTACTTC